These 5 T cell receptor beta chains were all obtained from the same sample, sequenced in a study of cytomegalovirus exposure and HLA in healthy donors. The PCR had 60 Vbeta and 13 Jbeta primers. The repertoire was sequenced with immunoSEQ multiplex PCR; TCRdb's copy has only in-frame clones and lacks some. Here the sample spans 90,000 to 100,000 clones, more than 55% being singletons. The sample consisted of PBMCs. These receptors all come from a boy aged 5-17 years in good health and CMV-seropositive.

The chain joins TRBV2 to TRBJ2-1, with D perhaps matching TRBD2 (5 bases). Trimming removed 4 bases at V and 6 bases at J, with 16 bases between. The CDR3 extends over 15 amino acids. CDR1 and CDR2 from the germline V gene are SNHLY and FYNNEI. CDR3 amino acids: CASSVRGGQFNEQFF. For the CDR3, the DNA is TGTGCCAGCAGTGTAAGAGGAGGTCAATTCAATGAGCAGTTCTTC.

The chain is built from TRBV19 and TRBJ1-2; 7 bases map to TRBD1. Trimming took 5 bases from V and 8 from J; bases not matched to a gene: 17. Germline loops: CDR1 LNHDA, CDR2 SQIVND (reference sequence). The CDR3 runs 16 residues. CDR3 in amino acids: CASSFYAADRDGGYTF. The CDR3 DNA reads TGTGCCAGTAGTTTTTATGCCGCCGACAGGGATGGAGGCTACACCTTC.

The chain has TRBV5-1 and TRBJ1-1; TRBD1 might be the D (6 bases). Trimming took off 4 bases at V and 4 bases at J, with 17 bases between the two ends. Germline V gene lookup returns CDR1 SGHRS and CDR2 YFSETQ. This CDR3 is 15 amino acids long. CDR3 loop: CASSKVQGSATEAFF. Here the CDR3 DNA reads TGCGCCAGCAGCAAAGTACAGGGTTCCGCCACTGAAGCTTTCTTT.

V is TRBV6-6 and J is TRBJ1-5; 7 bases fit TRBD1. CDR1 is MNHNY, CDR2 SVGAGI, per germline (reference sequence). This CDR3 is built from 15 residues. V lost 2 bases and J lost 7; bases outside the gene matches: 8. CDR3 in amino acids: CASSYEGAMEQPQHF. For the CDR3, the DNA is TGTGCCAGCAGTTACGAGGGGGCGATGGAACAGCCCCAGCATTTT.

In nucleotides, the CDR3 is TGTGCCAGCCTCACCCGGTGGGGGCTTACAGATACGCAGTATTTT. This codes for CASLTRWGLTDTQYF. The V gene is TRBV27, the J gene TRBJ2-3, with D possibly matching TRBD1 (6 bases). V was cut by 8 bases and J by 3 bases, with 18 bases left in between. Germline CDR1 MNHEY, CDR2 SMNVEV (reference sequence). The CDR3 is made up of 15 amino acids.